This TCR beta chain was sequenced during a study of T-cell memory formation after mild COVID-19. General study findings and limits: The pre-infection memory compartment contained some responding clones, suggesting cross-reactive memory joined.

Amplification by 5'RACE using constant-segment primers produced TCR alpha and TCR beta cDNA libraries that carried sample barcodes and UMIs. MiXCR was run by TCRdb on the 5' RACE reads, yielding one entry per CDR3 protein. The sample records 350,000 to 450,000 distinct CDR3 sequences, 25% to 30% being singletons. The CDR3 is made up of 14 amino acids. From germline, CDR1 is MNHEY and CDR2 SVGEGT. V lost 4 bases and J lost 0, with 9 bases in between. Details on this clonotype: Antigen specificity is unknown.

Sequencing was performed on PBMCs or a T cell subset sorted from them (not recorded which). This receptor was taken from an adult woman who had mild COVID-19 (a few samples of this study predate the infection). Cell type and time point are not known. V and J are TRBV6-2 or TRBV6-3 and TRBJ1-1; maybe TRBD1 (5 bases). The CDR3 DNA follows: TGTGCCAGCAGTTCGGAGGGGATGAACACTGAAGCTTTCTTT. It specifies CASSSEGMNTEAFF.